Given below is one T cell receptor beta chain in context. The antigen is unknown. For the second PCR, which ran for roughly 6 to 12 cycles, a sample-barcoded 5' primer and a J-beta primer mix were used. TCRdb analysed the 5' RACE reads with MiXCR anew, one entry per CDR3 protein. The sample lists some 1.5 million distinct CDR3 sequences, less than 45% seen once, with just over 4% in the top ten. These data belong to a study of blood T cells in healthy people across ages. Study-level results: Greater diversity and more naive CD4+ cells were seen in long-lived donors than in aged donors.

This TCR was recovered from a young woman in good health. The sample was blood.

CDR3 in DNA: TGCAGCGCCAATCCCTTGGGCAGGGGAGCTAACTATGGCTACACCTTC. This encodes CSANPLGRGANYGYTF. The chain carries TRBV29-1 and TRBJ1-2, with D maybe TRBD1 (6 bases). The V gene lost 7 bases and the J gene lost 0 bases, with 21 bases spanning the gap. This CDR3 region has 16 residues. The germline CDR1 and CDR2 sequences are SQVTM and ANQGSEA.